These 26 T cell receptor beta chains originate from one sample sequenced in a study of early T cells in non-severe SARS-CoV-2 infection. TCRdb re-analysed the 5' RACE reads in MiXCR, keeping a single row per CDR3 protein. The profile shows tens of thousands of distinct CDR3 sequences, 5.5% to 6.5% of them singletons. The sequenced material came from whole blood. These TCRs come from an adult who was a healthcare worker with PCR-confirmed SARS-CoV-2 infection or an uninfected control (not recorded which).

The table lists this clonotype with many counts. This chain links TRBV9 with TRBJ2-3, with D possibly matching TRBD1 (6 bases). The germline V gene encodes CDR1 SGDLS and CDR2 YYNGEE. This CDR3 has 15 residues. The germline V and J ends were trimmed by 3 bases and 2 bases, with 13 bases remaining between them. The CDR3 region has the DNA TGTGCCAGCAGCGCCTCAGGGGAGTACACAGATACGCAGTATTTT. Protein product: CASSASGEYTDTQYF.

This clonotype occurred a few times. This sequence joins TRBV2 and TRBJ1-1; weak D call: TRBD1 (5 bases). CDR3 length equals 13 residues. Trimming shortened V by 1 base and J by 3 bases, and 6 bases separated the two germline ends. The germline V gene encodes CDR1 SNHLY and CDR2 FYNNEI. CDR3 protein: CASSEVGDTEAFF. DNA of the CDR3: TGTGCCAGCAGTGAAGTGGGGGACACTGAAGCTTTCTTT.

Written as DNA, the CDR3 is TGTGCCAGTAGACCAAGGGGCCAAGAGACCCAGTACTTC. It specifies CASRPRGQETQYF. J is TRBJ2-5 and V is TRBV19; TRBD1 might be the D (5 bases). This CDR3 has 13 residues. Germline V gene sequence: CDR1 LNHDA, CDR2 SQIVND (reference sequence). The ends were cut back, 6 bases at V and 1 base at J, with 9 bases in the middle.

This clonotype was detected ten times or more. The V gene is TRBV28, the J gene TRBJ2-1; D may be TRBD1 (7 bases). The CDR3 spans 18 residues. Germline V gene sequence: CDR1 MDHEN, CDR2 SYDVKM. V dropped 3 bases and J dropped 5 bases, with 23 bases sitting between them. The CDR3 DNA is TGTGCCAGCAGTTTGGCCAGGGGGTTGGGGGGATTCGACAATGAGCAGTTCTTC. This sequence encodes CASSLARGLGGFDNEQFF.

This clonotype was detected a few times. V gene TRBV19 combines with J gene TRBJ2-1, with a tentative D call TRBD2 (5 bases). The V gene lost 4 bases and the J gene lost 3 bases, with 13 bases spanning the gap. The CDR3 runs to 15 residues. Germline V gene sequence: CDR1 LNHDA, CDR2 SQIVND (reference sequence). The CDR3 region is CASSTTVGVYNEQFF. The CDR3 region has the DNA TGTGCCAGTAGTACTACGGTGGGAGTCTACAATGAGCAGTTCTTC. Based on the CDR3 plus reference TRBV19 and TRBJ2-1, the full variable domain is DGGITQSPKYLFRKEGQNVTLSCEQNLNHDAMYWYRQDPGQGLRLIYYSQIVNDFQKGDIAEGYSVSREKKESFPLTVTSAQKNPTAFYLCASSTTVGVYNEQFFGPGTRLTVL.

A word on this clonotype: Given a much more abundant clone one base away, this may be a read error. The chain combines TRBV12-3 or TRBV12-4 with TRBJ1-2; no clear D gene. This CDR3 comprises 13 residues. CDR3 coding DNA: TGTGCCAGCAGTTTAGGGTCCGCCTATTGCTACACCTTC. Translation gives CASSLGSAYCYTF.

The sample holds many counts of this clonotype. The chain employs TRBV3-1 and TRBJ1-6, with no clear D. Trimming took 5 bases from V and 8 from J, leaving 13 bases between them. The germline V gene encodes CDR1 LGHDT and CDR2 YNNKEL (reference sequence). This CDR3 has 14 residues. Written as DNA, the CDR3 is TGTGCCAGCAGCTTCGGGTCCGGCCATTCACCCCTCCACTTT. This codes for CASSFGSGHSPLHF.

In this sample, this clonotype turned up many times. The chain employs TRBV5-1 and TRBJ1-6; unclear D gene. Trimming cost V 0 bases and J 0 bases, with 10 bases left between them. This CDR3 comprises 17 residues. From germline, CDR1 is SGHRS and CDR2 YFSETQ. The CDR3: CASSLADGISYNSPLHF. The CDR3 bases are TGCGCCAGCAGCTTGGCCGATGGGATCTCCTATAATTCACCCCTCCACTTT.

This clonotype was recorded many times. The chain joins TRBV7-2 to TRBJ2-3; D possibly corresponds to TRBD2 (7 bases). V was shortened by 5 bases and J by 1 base, with 13 bases between the two germline ends. CDR1 and CDR2 from the germline V gene are SGHTA and FQGNSA. CDR3 length: 15 amino acids. The CDR3 spells CASSRLGGGTDTQYF. Here the CDR3 DNA reads TGTGCCAGCAGCCGCCTAGGGGGGGGCACAGATACGCAGTATTTT.

The table lists this clonotype with many counts. CDR3 loop: CASSPGPAGGNYEQYF. In DNA form, the CDR3 reads TGCGCCAGCAGCCCCGGACCGGCCGGGGGCAACTACGAGCAGTACTTC. The chain combines TRBV5-1 with TRBJ2-7; the D call may be TRBD1 or TRBD2 (6 bases each). This CDR3 has 16 amino acids. Trimming left V 4 bases short and J 3 bases short, with 20 bases between. Germline V gene data show CDR1 as SGHRS and CDR2 as YFSETQ.

There are a few counts of this clonotype. V gene TRBV30 combines with J gene TRBJ2-3, with 9 bases matching TRBD2. CDR1 GTSNPN and CDR2 SVGIG come from the germline V gene (reference sequence). J lost 0 bases, V lost 0 bases, and 16 bases had no gene match. The CDR3 sequence is 20 residues long. The CDR3 DNA reads as TGTGCCTGGAGTGTTCAGCGGGGGGCCTCTGACACTGGAAGCACAGATACGCAGTATTTT. Translated, it gives CAWSVQRGASDTGSTDTQYF.

This clonotype came up many times. The CDR3 sequence: CASSLEFVRGLVDTQYF. The DNA of the CDR3 is TGTGCCAGCAGCTTGGAATTTGTCAGGGGGTTAGTAGATACGCAGTATTTT. The chain links TRBV5-4 to TRBJ2-3; TRBD1 aligns across 7 bases. Per germline, CDR1 SGHNT and CDR2 YYREEE (reference sequence). The V gene end was trimmed by 0 bases and the J gene end by 5 bases; junction bases not matched to a gene: 12. The CDR3 totals 17 residues.

This clonotype was counted many times. The V and J genes are TRBV6-5 and TRBJ2-1; D could derive from TRBD1 or TRBD2 (6 bases each). The CDR3 has 17 amino acids. Trimming pared 3 bases from V and 3 bases from J, leaving 18 bases between. Germline V gene data show CDR1 as MNHEY and CDR2 as SVGAGI. CDR3 sequence reads: CASSYREWGASYNEQFF. The CDR3, as DNA: TGTGCCAGCAGTTATCGGGAGTGGGGGGCTAGCTACAATGAGCAGTTCTTC.

This clonotype occurred many times. The rearrangement links TRBV30 to TRBJ2-7; tentatively, D is TRBD1 or TRBD2 (8 bases each). CDR3 length: 18 amino acids. The ends were cut back, 3 bases at V and 4 bases at J, with 28 bases in the middle. Germline V CDR1 and CDR2: GTSNPN, SVGIG (reference sequence). The CDR3 region is CAWRDGTGGTGRRYEQYF. CDR3 nucleotides: TGTGCCTGGAGGGACGGTACGGGAGGGACAGGTAGGAGGTACGAGCAGTACTTC.

This clonotype has ten or more counts. V gene TRBV5-1 combines with J gene TRBJ2-7, with D maybe TRBD1 (6 bases). CDR3 length: 15 residues. V was trimmed by 3 bases and J by 2 bases, leaving 15 bases between them. Germline-derived CDR1 and CDR2 are SGHRS and YFSETQ. The DNA of the CDR3 is TGCGCCAGCAGCTCAACCACCCGGACAGCCTACGAGCAGTACTTC. Residues: CASSSTTRTAYEQYF.

This clonotype was detected many times. The V call is TRBV4-1, the J call TRBJ2-7; tentatively, D is TRBD1 (6 bases). This CDR3 has 14 amino acids. The ends were cut back, 4 bases at V and 3 bases at J, with 13 bases in the middle. Germline V gene lookup returns CDR1 MGHRA and CDR2 YSYEKL. The CDR3 here is CASSPSQGYYEQYF. CDR3 sequence (DNA): TGCGCCAGCAGCCCCTCCCAGGGGTACTACGAGCAGTACTTC.

The table lists this clonotype with many counts. V is TRBV6-1 and J is TRBJ1-1, with D unclear. The germline CDR1 and CDR2 sequences are MNHNS and SASEGT. There are 12 residues in the CDR3. V was cut by 5 bases and J by 1 base, with 5 bases left in between. DNA of the CDR3: TGTGCCAGCAGTTATCAGAACACTGAAGCTTTCTTT. Its protein is CASSYQNTEAFF.

The CDR3 sequence: CSAPGADARYSNQPQHF. The CDR3 region has the DNA TGCAGTGCCCCCGGTGCAGACGCACGTTATAGCAATCAGCCCCAGCATTTT. This chain connects TRBV20-1 to TRBJ1-5; D gene uncertain. Germline loops: CDR1 DFQATT, CDR2 SNEGSKA (reference sequence). CDR3 size: 17 residues. Trimming pared 6 bases from V and 0 bases from J, leaving 21 bases between.

There are many counts of this clonotype. The V call is TRBV1, the J call TRBJ2-7; TRBD1 is the table's D call, not checked against the DNA. TRBV1 is shown as a pseudogene. The CDR3 spans 14 residues. The CDR3 spells CTSRVGGTGYEQYF. In nucleotides, the CDR3 is TGCACCAGCAGAGTAGGGGGGACGGGGTACGAGCAGTACTTC.

To note about this clonotype: A much bigger clone sits one base away, suggesting this may be a read error. The chain carries TRBV24-1 and TRBJ2-1; 12 bases fit TRBD1. The CDR3 is 15 residues long. The V and J ends lost 4 bases and 9 bases, in that order; junction bases with no gene match: 6. CDR1 and CDR2 (germline): KGHDR, SFDVKD. CDR3 sequence: CATSEWDRGLGEQFF. CDR3 sequence (DNA): TGTGCCACCAGTGAGTGGGACAGGGGGCTGGGTGAGCAGTTCTTC.

This clonotype was detected many times. This rearrangement joins TRBV7-2 to TRBJ2-3; 12 bases map to TRBD2. CDR1 is SGHTA and CDR2 is FQGNSA in the germline V gene. Trimming cost V 5 bases and J 6 bases; bases outside gene matches: 9. The CDR3 totals 16 residues. The CDR3 region is CASSLASGGALDTQYF. The CDR3 DNA reads TGTGCCAGCAGCCTCGCTAGCGGGGGGGCTTTGGATACGCAGTATTTT.

The chain couples TRBV5-7 to TRBJ2-1; TRBD2 matches at 9 bases. TRBV5-7 is known as an ORF, though its function is uncertain. The V gene end was trimmed by 1 base and the J gene end by 4 bases; junction bases not matched to a gene: 6. The CDR3 sequence is 16 residues long. CDR3 residues: CASSLPSGATYNEQFF. CDR3 sequence (DNA): TGTGCCAGCAGCTTGCCTAGCGGGGCTACGTACAATGAGCAGTTCTTC.

The table lists this clonotype with many counts. The CDR3 here is CASSRPGDGSREQYF. The CDR3 coding sequence is TGCGCCAGCAGCCGCCCAGGGGACGGTTCCCGAGAGCAGTACTTC. J is TRBJ2-7 and V is TRBV5-1; a possible D gene is TRBD1 (6 bases). Trimming took 4 bases from V and 7 from J, leaving 21 bases between them. The CDR3 extends over 15 amino acids. Germline CDR1 and CDR2: SGHRS and YFSETQ.

The chain recombines TRBV5-4 with TRBJ2-5; D is undetermined. Trimming took off 1 base at V and 3 bases at J, with 10 bases between the two ends. Germline V gene lookup returns CDR1 SGHNT and CDR2 YYREEE (reference sequence). The CDR3 extends over 14 amino acids. CDR3 region: CASSLLTLKETQYF. The CDR3 nucleotides read TGTGCCAGCAGCTTGTTAACGCTTAAAGAGACCCAGTACTTC.

Many counts were recorded for this clonotype. The chain links TRBV5-1 to TRBJ2-3; 9 bases are a match to TRBD1. CDR1 SGHRS and CDR2 YFSETQ come from the germline V gene. The ends lost 3 bases at V and 3 bases at J; junction bases unmatched: 8. The CDR3 loop spans 16 amino acids. The CDR3 loop reads CASSSGVGTGTDTQYF. The CDR3 DNA is TGCGCCAGCAGCTCGGGAGTAGGGACAGGGACAGATACGCAGTATTTT.

This clonotype was seen only a few times. This rearrangement joins TRBV6-2 or TRBV6-3 to TRBJ2-3; 8 bases align to TRBD1. The V gene's germline CDR1 is MNHEY and CDR2 SVGEGT. With 7 bases clipped from V and 2 bases from J, the junction kept 8 bases outside the gene matches. This CDR3 contains 15 residues. DNA of the CDR3: TGTGCCAGCACCAGACAGGGGCTAGACACAGATACGCAGTATTTT. It yields the protein CASTRQGLDTDTQYF.